A selection of T cell receptor beta chains follows, all from one sample in a study of response to subunit inactivated influenza vaccine. TCRdb fed the RT-PCR reads into MiXCR, producing one record per CDR3 protein. The sample yields 500,000 to 600,000 distinct CDR3 sequences, under 15% seen once. Sample: PBMCs from blood, taken roughly 45 days after vaccination. The source is a man aged 50 to 59 who received an inactivated influenza vaccine. CDR3s include the opening cysteine and the closing phenylalanine or tryptophan. Fields, in order: D gene, V gene, CDR3 length, J gene, clone size, CDR3 DNA, CDR3 protein. D genes are given only for firm matches. The size of a clone is reported for some rows only, either as once, few or many, or as a class for expanded clones.

d_gene: .
v_gene: TRBV12-3/TRBV12-4
len: 13
j_gene: TRBJ2-6
abundance: few
CDR3nt: TGTGCCACCCGGCACTCTGGGGCCAACGTCCTGACTTTC
CDR3aa: CATRHSGANVLTF

d_gene: .
v_gene: TRBV5-1
len: 13
j_gene: TRBJ2-3
abundance: few
CDR3nt: TGCGCCAGCAGCTCCCTGAACACAGATACGCAGTATTTT
CDR3aa: CASSSLNTDTQYF

d_gene: TRBD2
v_gene: TRBV12-3/TRBV12-4
len: 16
j_gene: TRBJ2-5
abundance: many
CDR3nt: TGTGCCAGCAGCGCGACTAGCGGGGGAGTACAAGAGACCCAGTACTTC
CDR3aa: CASSATSGGVQETQYF

d_gene: TRBD2
v_gene: TRBV29-1
len: 13
j_gene: TRBJ2-3
abundance: many
CDR3nt: TGCAGCGTTGTTCTAGCGGGAGGGGGTACGCAGTATTTT
CDR3aa: CSVVLAGGGTQYF

d_gene: .
v_gene: TRBV3-1
len: 14
j_gene: TRBJ2-3
abundance: few
CDR3nt: TGTGCCAGCAGCCAAGCCCTTAGGGCAGATACGCAGTATTTT
CDR3aa: CASSQALRADTQYF

d_gene: TRBD2
v_gene: TRBV7-8
len: 14
j_gene: TRBJ2-3
abundance: .
CDR3nt: TGTGCCAGCAGACTAGCGAGAAGCACAGATACGCAGTATTTT
CDR3aa: CASRLARSTDTQYF

d_gene: .
v_gene: TRBV19
len: 13
j_gene: TRBJ2-1
abundance: .
CDR3nt: TGTGCCAGTAGAACGGGGAGTGGGGATGAGCAGTTCTTC
CDR3aa: CASRTGSGDEQFF

d_gene: .
v_gene: TRBV2
len: 12
j_gene: TRBJ1-1
abundance: few
CDR3nt: TGTGCCAGCAGTGTCCAGAACACTGAAGCTTTCTTT
CDR3aa: CASSVQNTEAFF

d_gene: .
v_gene: TRBV20-1
len: 16
j_gene: TRBJ2-7
abundance: once
CDR3nt: TGCAGTGCCGCATCGACCGACGCGCCGGGGCGGGTCGAGCAGTACTTC
CDR3aa: CSAASTDAPGRVEQYF

d_gene: TRBD1
v_gene: TRBV13
len: 20
j_gene: TRBJ2-3
abundance: few
CDR3nt: TGTGCCAGCAGCTTCCTGGGACAGGCCGCGGAGGGTTATAGCACAGATACGCAGTATTTT
CDR3aa: CASSFLGQAAEGYSTDTQYF

d_gene: .
v_gene: TRBV15
len: 17
j_gene: TRBJ2-2
abundance: .
CDR3nt: TGTGCCACCAGCAGTGCCCGGGTACGCTCATCCACCGGGGAGCTGTTTTTT
CDR3aa: CATSSARVRSSTGELFF

d_gene: .
v_gene: TRBV5-1
len: 13
j_gene: TRBJ2-5
abundance: few
CDR3nt: TGCGCCAGCAATGCAGGGGGGCAAGAGACCCAGTACTTC
CDR3aa: CASNAGGQETQYF

d_gene: TRBD1
v_gene: TRBV30
len: 15
j_gene: TRBJ2-3
abundance: .
CDR3nt: TGTGCCTGGTGGGGGAGACAGGGCAGCACAGATACGCAGTATTTT
CDR3aa: CAWWGRQGSTDTQYF

d_gene: TRBD1
v_gene: TRBV24-1
len: 15
j_gene: TRBJ2-3
abundance: .
CDR3nt: TGTGCCACCAGTGATTTAGGACAGGGGGCAGATACGCAGTATTTT
CDR3aa: CATSDLGQGADTQYF

d_gene: TRBD1
v_gene: TRBV13
len: 13
j_gene: TRBJ2-7
abundance: once
CDR3nt: TGTGCCAGCAGCAAGACAGGGAACTACGAGCAGTACTTC
CDR3aa: CASSKTGNYEQYF

d_gene: TRBD2
v_gene: TRBV4-2
len: 15
j_gene: TRBJ2-7
abundance: .
CDR3nt: TGTGCCAGCAGCCGAGCCGGGACTAGCCCCTACGAGCAGTACTTC
CDR3aa: CASSRAGTSPYEQYF

d_gene: TRBD2
v_gene: TRBV5-6
len: 15
j_gene: TRBJ2-2
abundance: few
CDR3nt: TGCGCCAGCAGCTTGGCTCTAGCGGGGACCGGGGAGCTGTTTTTT
CDR3aa: CASSLALAGTGELFF

d_gene: .
v_gene: TRBV9
len: 15
j_gene: TRBJ2-1
abundance: few
CDR3nt: TGTGCCAGCAGCGCCCGCGTCGAATCCTACAATGAGCAGTTCTTC
CDR3aa: CASSARVESYNEQFF

d_gene: .
v_gene: TRBV20-1
len: 15
j_gene: TRBJ1-5
abundance: few
CDR3nt: TGCAGTGCTAGAGATCTTAGGGCTGGGGGTCAGCCCCAGCATTTT
CDR3aa: CSARDLRAGGQPQHF

d_gene: TRBD1
v_gene: TRBV14
len: 15
j_gene: TRBJ1-4
abundance: few
CDR3nt: TGTGCCAGCAGCCCCGGACAGGGCCCTAATGAAAAACTGTTTTTT
CDR3aa: CASSPGQGPNEKLFF

d_gene: .
v_gene: TRBV28
len: 14
j_gene: TRBJ1-5
abundance: .
CDR3nt: TGTGCCAGCATTGGGCAGGGTGGTAATCATCCCCAGCATTTT
CDR3aa: CASIGQGGNHPQHF

d_gene: TRBD2
v_gene: TRBV5-1
len: 15
j_gene: TRBJ2-1
abundance: .
CDR3nt: TGCGCCAGCAGGGGGACTAGACTCTCCTACAATGAGCAGTTCTTC
CDR3aa: CASRGTRLSYNEQFF

d_gene: TRBD2
v_gene: TRBV15
len: 18
j_gene: TRBJ2-3
abundance: few
CDR3nt: TGTGCCACCAGCAGAGAAGTCTGGACTAGCGGCCCCTCAGATACGCAGTATTTT
CDR3aa: CATSREVWTSGPSDTQYF

d_gene: TRBD1
v_gene: TRBV12-3/TRBV12-4
len: 14
j_gene: TRBJ2-3
abundance: many
CDR3nt: TGTGCCAGCAGAGCCGGACAGGGAGCAGATACGCAGTATTTT
CDR3aa: CASRAGQGADTQYF

d_gene: .
v_gene: TRBV7-2
len: 16
j_gene: TRBJ2-2
abundance: few
CDR3nt: TGTGCCAGCAGCTTAGGGATCCTGAAGTTGTCCGGGGAGCTGTTTTTT
CDR3aa: CASSLGILKLSGELFF

d_gene: .
v_gene: TRBV5-1
len: 13
j_gene: TRBJ2-7
abundance: .
CDR3nt: TGCGCCAGTTCGGACGGTCTAACCACTCGGCGGTACTTC
CDR3aa: CASSDGLTTRRYF

d_gene: TRBD2
v_gene: TRBV5-6
len: 16
j_gene: TRBJ2-4
abundance: few
CDR3nt: TGTGCCAGCAGCCCTCCGGTAGGGAGGGTGAATAACATTCAGTACTTC
CDR3aa: CASSPPVGRVNNIQYF

d_gene: .
v_gene: TRBV20-1
len: 14
j_gene: TRBJ2-3
abundance: few
CDR3nt: TGCAGTGCTACCCGCTCCGGTGCCCCAGATACGCAGTATTTT
CDR3aa: CSATRSGAPDTQYF

d_gene: TRBD1
v_gene: TRBV12-3/TRBV12-4
len: 13
j_gene: TRBJ1-2
abundance: many
CDR3nt: TGTGCCAGCACGACAGGGGATAACTATGGCTACACCTTC
CDR3aa: CASTTGDNYGYTF

d_gene: .
v_gene: TRBV6-1
len: 13
j_gene: TRBJ1-2
abundance: many
CDR3nt: TGTGCCAGCAGTCGGACAGTAGCCTATGGCTACACCTTC
CDR3aa: CASSRTVAYGYTF

d_gene: .
v_gene: TRBV12-3/TRBV12-4
len: 12
j_gene: TRBJ1-5
abundance: .
CDR3nt: TGTGCCAGCAGTCCAGTACCTCAGCCCCAGCATTTT
CDR3aa: CASSPVPQPQHF